The T cell receptor beta chain described here comes from a study of cytomegalovirus exposure and HLA in healthy donors. Background on the study: Genotyping of 430 or so donors showed that roughly 80% belonged to the Caucasian-associated ancestry cluster. Study-wide points: Exclusion applied to some V segments, including TRBV6-2 and TRBV6-3, as they were indistinguishable.

PCR employed 60 Vbeta and 13 Jbeta primers. Assay: immunoSEQ multiplex PCR; the TCRdb copy retains only in-frame clones and omits some. The data contain 130,000 to 150,000 clones, more than 60% of them singletons. Germline-derived CDR1 and CDR2 are SGDLS and YYNGEE. V was shortened by 4 bases and J by 1 base, with 8 bases between the two germline ends. The CDR3 covers 14 residues. This clone was recorded a few times. The antigen is unknown. The sequencing sample was made of PBMCs. This sequence joins TRBV9 and TRBJ2-2, with D unclear. This receptor was taken from a male donor in good health and CMV-seronegative. The CDR3 DNA sequence: TGTGCCAGCAGCTACCGAGAGAACACCGGGGAGCTGTTTTTT. Its translation: CASSYRENTGELFF. The full variable domain, completed using reference TRBV9 and TRBJ2-2, is DSGVTQTPKHLITATGQRVTLRCSPRSGDLSVYWYQQSLDQGLQFLIQYYNGEERAKGNILERFSAQQFPDLHSELNLSSLELGDSALYFCASSYRENTGELFFGEGSRLTVL.